The 9 T cell receptor beta chains below were found in one sample sequenced in a study of radiotherapy plus CTLA-4 blockade in lung cancer. Assay: immunoSEQ multiplex PCR; the TCRdb copy retains only in-frame clones and omits some. The sample contains around 70,000 clones, over 75% of which appear only once. This specimen was peripheral blood, taken from a patient treated with radiotherapy plus ipilimumab. The receptors stem from a human donor with non-small cell lung cancer who had a partial response to radiotherapy plus ipilimumab.

The chain joins TRBV9 to TRBJ2-1, with 11 nucleotides matching TRBD1. With 3 bases clipped from V and 6 bases from J, the junction kept 2 bases outside the gene matches. Per germline, CDR1 SGDLS and CDR2 YYNGEE. The CDR3 runs 14 residues. The CDR3 protein is CASSGGQGGNEQFF. Written as DNA, the CDR3 is TGTGCCAGCAGCGGGGGACAGGGGGGCAATGAGCAGTTCTTC.

This clone was detected a few times. The chain links TRBV2 to TRBJ2-2; TRBD2 matches 8 bases. This CDR3 region has 15 residues. CDR1 is SNHLY, CDR2 FYNNEI, per germline. V shed 6 bases, J shed 2 bases, and the junction held 5 bases outside the gene matches. CDR3 sequence (DNA): TGTGCCAGCAGCGGAAGCGGGAGAAACACCGGGGAGCTGTTTTTT. Translation gives CASSGSGRNTGELFF.

The gene calls are TRBV11-2 and TRBJ2-1; the match to TRBD2 covers 8 bases. The CDR3 sequence is 15 residues long. The V gene end was trimmed by 1 base and the J gene end by 2 bases; junction bases not matched to a gene: 1. CDR1 is SGHAT, CDR2 FQNNGV, per germline. CDR3 nucleotide sequence: TGTGCCAGCAGCTTAGCGGGAGGGACCTACAATGAGCAGTTCTTC. It specifies CASSLAGGTYNEQFF.

The V gene is TRBV5-1, the J gene TRBJ2-2; D unresolved. Trimming pared 0 bases from V and 8 bases from J, leaving 11 bases between. This CDR3 region has 14 residues. CDR1 and CDR2 (germline): SGHRS, YFSETQ. The CDR3, as DNA: TGCGCCAGCAGCTTGGAGCCCCCATGGGGGGAGCTGTTTTTT. Translation gives CASSLEPPWGELFF.

This clone was found a few times. The V and J genes are TRBV2 and TRBJ1-1; TRBD1 matches at 10 bases. V lost 6 bases, J lost 4 bases, and 14 bases stayed unmatched. The CDR3 totals 17 residues. Germline CDR1 SNHLY, CDR2 FYNNEI. For the CDR3, the DNA is TGTGCCAGCAGACCTGCGGGACAGGGGTATTTCGGCACTGAAGCTTTCTTT. It encodes CASRPAGQGYFGTEAFF.

The rearrangement links TRBV5-1 to TRBJ2-3; D perhaps matches TRBD2 (6 bases). Germline assignment: CDR1 SGHRS and CDR2 YFSETQ. V was clipped by 0 bases and J by 2 bases, with 10 bases between them. The CDR3 loop spans 15 amino acids. The CDR3 is CASSLGPDYTDTQYF. The CDR3 DNA follows: TGCGCCAGCAGCTTGGGTCCGGACTACACAGATACGCAGTATTTT. The whole variable domain, filled in from reference TRBV5-1 and TRBJ2-3, reads KAGVTQTPRYLIKTRGQQVTLSCSPISGHRSVSWYQQTPGQGLQFLFEYFSETQRNKGNFPGRFSGRQFSNSRSEMNVSTLELGDSALYLCASSLGPDYTDTQYFGPGTRLTVL.

The chain joins TRBV5-1 to TRBJ2-1, with 7 bases identical to TRBD2. Trimming at V came to 0 bases and at J to 8 bases, leaving 11 bases not matched to a gene. Germline V gene lookup returns CDR1 SGHRS and CDR2 YFSETQ. The CDR3 is 16 amino acids. CDR3 sequence (DNA): TGCGCCAGCAGCTTGGGCGGGACCCCAGGGAGGGATGAGCAGTTCTTC. Its translation: CASSLGGTPGRDEQFF.

The chain joins TRBV27 to TRBJ1-2, with a possible D match to TRBD1 (5 bases). V was shortened by 4 bases and J by 5 bases, with 8 bases between the two germline ends. Germline V lookup: CDR1 MNHEY, CDR2 SMNVEV (reference sequence). The CDR3 runs to 12 residues. The CDR3 is CASSSTGYGYTF. The CDR3 coding sequence is TGTGCCAGCAGTTCAACAGGTTATGGCTACACCTTC.

V usage is TRBV7-6 and J usage is TRBJ1-5; unclear D gene. The CDR3 is 12 amino acids. V was pared by 5 bases and J by 9 bases, with 11 bases between. Looked up from germline, CDR1 is SGHVS and CDR2 is FNYEAQ. In DNA, the CDR3 is TGTGCCAGCAGCCGCCGCCTGCGGCCCCAGCATTTT. The encoded protein is CASSRRLRPQHF.